This TCR beta chain came from a study of monozygotic twins with inflammatory bowel disease. General study results and limits: Twin pairs that were concordant did not differ from discordant pairs in repertoire similarity, possibly from limited power. The authors could not tell different T cell subtypes apart.

Blood samples of about 2.5 ml were drawn from every donor. Germline loops: CDR1 LGHDT, CDR2 YNNKEL (reference sequence). The CDR3 sequence is 17 residues long. Each UMI harboured a 6-nucleotide sample barcode and was appended via template switching. TCRdb re-called the 5' RACE reads, yielding one record per CDR3 amino acid sequence without DNA. This table lists about 380,000 distinct CDR3 sequences. Remarks on this clonotype: The target antigen is unknown.

The receptor's source is a human donor with ulcerative colitis or Crohn's disease, or a healthy co-twin of an affected twin (not recorded which). V and J are TRBV3-1 and TRBJ2-1; TCRdb picks TRBD2, but there is no DNA to check that call. The sample was blood. The CDR3 protein is CASSQDQGGLRVNEQFF.